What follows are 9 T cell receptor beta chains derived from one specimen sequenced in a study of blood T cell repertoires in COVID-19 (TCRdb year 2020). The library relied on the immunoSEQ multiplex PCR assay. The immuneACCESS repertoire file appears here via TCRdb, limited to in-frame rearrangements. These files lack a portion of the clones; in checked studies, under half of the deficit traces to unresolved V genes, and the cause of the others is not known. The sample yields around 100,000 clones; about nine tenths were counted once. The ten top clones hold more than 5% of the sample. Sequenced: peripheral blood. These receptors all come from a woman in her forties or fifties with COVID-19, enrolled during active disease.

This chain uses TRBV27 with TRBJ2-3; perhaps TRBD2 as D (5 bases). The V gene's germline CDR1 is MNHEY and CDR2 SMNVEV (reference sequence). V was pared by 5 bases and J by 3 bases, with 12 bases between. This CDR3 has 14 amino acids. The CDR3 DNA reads TGTGCCAGCAGTCACGACTACGGGACAGATACGCAGTATTTT. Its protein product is CASSHDYGTDTQYF.

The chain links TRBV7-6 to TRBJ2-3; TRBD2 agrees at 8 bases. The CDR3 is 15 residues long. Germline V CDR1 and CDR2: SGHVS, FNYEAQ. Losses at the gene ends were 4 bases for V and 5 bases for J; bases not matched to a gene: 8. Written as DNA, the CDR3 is TGTGCCAGCAGCTCGGGGGGGGCACCGGGAGATACGCAGTATTTT. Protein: CASSSGGAPGDTQYF.

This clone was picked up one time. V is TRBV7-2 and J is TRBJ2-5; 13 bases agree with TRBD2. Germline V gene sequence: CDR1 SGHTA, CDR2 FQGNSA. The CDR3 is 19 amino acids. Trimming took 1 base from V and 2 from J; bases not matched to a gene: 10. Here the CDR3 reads CASSLVPWTSGGPQETQYF. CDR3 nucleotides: TGTGCCAGCAGCTTAGTTCCCTGGACTAGCGGGGGACCTCAAGAGACCCAGTACTTC.

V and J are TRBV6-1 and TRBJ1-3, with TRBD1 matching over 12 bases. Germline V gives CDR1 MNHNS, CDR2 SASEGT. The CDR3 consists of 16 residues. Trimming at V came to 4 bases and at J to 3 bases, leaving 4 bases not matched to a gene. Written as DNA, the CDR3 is TGTGCCAGCAGTGCCCGGGACAGGGGGCTTGGAAACACCATATATTTT. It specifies CASSARDRGLGNTIYF.

CDR3 in amino acids: CATSGIQGLGPYNEQFF. CDR3 nucleotides: TGTGCCACCAGTGGTATACAGGGACTAGGGCCCTACAATGAGCAGTTCTTC. This rearrangement joins TRBV24-1 to TRBJ2-1, with TRBD2 identical over 8 bases. This CDR3 has 17 residues. The ends lost 5 bases at V and 2 bases at J; junction bases unmatched: 10. The germline gives CDR1 KGHDR, CDR2 SFDVKD.

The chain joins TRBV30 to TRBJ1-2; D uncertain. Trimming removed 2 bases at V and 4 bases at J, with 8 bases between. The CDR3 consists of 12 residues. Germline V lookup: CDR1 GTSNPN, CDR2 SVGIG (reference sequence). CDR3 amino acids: CAWSSSGYGYTF. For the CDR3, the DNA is TGTGCCTGGAGTTCGTCAGGCTATGGCTACACCTTC.

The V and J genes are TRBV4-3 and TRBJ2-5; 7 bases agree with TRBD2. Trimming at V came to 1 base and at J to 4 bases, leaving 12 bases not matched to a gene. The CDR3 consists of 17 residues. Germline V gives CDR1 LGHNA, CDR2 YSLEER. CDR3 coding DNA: TGCGCCAGCAGCCAAGGGACTAGGGTATCCCCGCCAGAGACCCAGTACTTC. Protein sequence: CASSQGTRVSPPETQYF.

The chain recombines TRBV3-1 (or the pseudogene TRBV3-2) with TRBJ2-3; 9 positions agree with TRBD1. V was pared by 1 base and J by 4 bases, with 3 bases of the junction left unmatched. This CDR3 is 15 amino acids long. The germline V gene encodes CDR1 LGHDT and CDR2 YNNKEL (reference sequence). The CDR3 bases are TGTGCCAGCAGCCAAGGGGACAGGGTGGCAGATACGCAGTATTTT. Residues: CASSQGDRVADTQYF.

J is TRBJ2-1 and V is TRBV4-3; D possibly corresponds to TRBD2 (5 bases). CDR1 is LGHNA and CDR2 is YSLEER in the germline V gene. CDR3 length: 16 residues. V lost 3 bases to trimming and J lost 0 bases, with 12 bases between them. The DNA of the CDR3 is TGCGCCAGCAGCCACTTCGGGATGAGCTCCTACAATGAGCAGTTCTTC. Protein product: CASSHFGMSSYNEQFF.